This TCR beta chain emerged from a study of response to subunit inactivated influenza vaccine. Points from the study as a whole: Authors suggested seasonal influenza vaccinations each recruit few new T cells.

This clonotype was seen at least ten times. What it recognizes is unknown. The trim removed 0 bases at V and 5 bases at J, leaving 0 bases unmatched. This CDR3 has 14 amino acids. Each CDR3 protein is one row after TCRdb ran MiXCR on the RT-PCR reads. The repertoire consists of roughly 570,000 distinct CDR3 sequences, with approximately 12% occurring once and the leading ten covering around 13%. The TCR sequence derives from a man in his fifties who received an inactivated influenza vaccine. Specimen: PBMCs from blood, collected around seven weeks after vaccination. The gene calls are TRBV12-3 or TRBV12-4 and TRBJ2-5; 10 bases agree with TRBD1. The CDR3 DNA follows: TGTGCCAGCAGTTTAGCGGACAGGGGGGAGACCCAGTACTTC. Its protein is CASSLADRGETQYF.